This entry concerns a single T cell receptor beta chain. V lost 1 base and J lost 5, with 15 bases in between. The CDR3 is 16 amino acids. Germline CDR1 is MGHRA and CDR2 is YSYEKL. The sample originates from a study of T cell changes during pregnancy in multiple sclerosis. Clones were read by immunoSEQ multiplex PCR, and TCRdb kept only the in-frame ones, dropping some. Of tens of thousands of clones listed, approximately 94% were seen once; the top ten hold approximately 2%. This specimen was peripheral blood, taken in the second trimester of pregnancy. The chain uses TRBV4-1 and TRBJ1-5; D call uncertain. This clonotype was sampled from a female donor in good health, enrolled as a control in a pregnancy study. The CDR3 nucleotides read TGCGCCAGCAGCCAAGTATCCGGGAGGTCGGATCAGCCCCAGCATTTT. Its protein is CASSQVSGRSDQPQHF.